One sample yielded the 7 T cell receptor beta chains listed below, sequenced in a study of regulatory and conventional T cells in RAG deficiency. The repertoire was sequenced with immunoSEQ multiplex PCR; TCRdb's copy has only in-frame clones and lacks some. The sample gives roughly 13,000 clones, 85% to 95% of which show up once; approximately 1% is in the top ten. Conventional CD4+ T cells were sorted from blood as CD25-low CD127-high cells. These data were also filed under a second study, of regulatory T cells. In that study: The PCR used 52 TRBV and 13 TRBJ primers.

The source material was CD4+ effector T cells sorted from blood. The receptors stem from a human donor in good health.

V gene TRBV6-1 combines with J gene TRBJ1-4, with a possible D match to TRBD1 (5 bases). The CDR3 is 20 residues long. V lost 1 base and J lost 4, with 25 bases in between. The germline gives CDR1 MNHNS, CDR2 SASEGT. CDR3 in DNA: TGTGCCAGCAGTGAAGGAGACAGTTTGAATCGGTATGGACTTAATGAAAAACTGTTTTTT. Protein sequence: CASSEGDSLNRYGLNEKLFF.

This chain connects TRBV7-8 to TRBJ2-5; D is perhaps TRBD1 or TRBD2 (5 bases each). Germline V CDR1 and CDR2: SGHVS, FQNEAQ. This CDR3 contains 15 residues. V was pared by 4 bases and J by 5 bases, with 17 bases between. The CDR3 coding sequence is TGTGCCAGCAGCTCAGGTGGGGGTGGCCGGGAGACCCAGTACTTC. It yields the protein CASSSGGGGRETQYF.

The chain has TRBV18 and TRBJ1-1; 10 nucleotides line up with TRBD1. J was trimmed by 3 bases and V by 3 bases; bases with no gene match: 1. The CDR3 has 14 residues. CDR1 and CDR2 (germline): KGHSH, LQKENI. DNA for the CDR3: TGTGCCAGCTCACCGGGGACAGGGGACACTGAAGCTTTCTTT. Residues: CASSPGTGDTEAFF. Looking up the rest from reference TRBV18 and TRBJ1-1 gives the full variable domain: NAGVMQNPRHLVRRRGQEARLRCSPMKGHSHVYWYRQLPEEGLKFMVYLQKENIIDESGMPKERFSAEFPKEGPSILRIQQVVRGDSAAYFCASSPGTGDTEAFFGQGTRLTVV.

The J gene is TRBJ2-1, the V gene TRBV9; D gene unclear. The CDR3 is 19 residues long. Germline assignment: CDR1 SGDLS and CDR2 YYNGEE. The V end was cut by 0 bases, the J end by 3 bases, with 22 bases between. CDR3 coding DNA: TGTGCCAGCAGCGTAGAGGGTGGTTTTGCGGCCAACAACTACAATGAGCAGTTCTTC. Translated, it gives CASSVEGGFAANNYNEQFF.

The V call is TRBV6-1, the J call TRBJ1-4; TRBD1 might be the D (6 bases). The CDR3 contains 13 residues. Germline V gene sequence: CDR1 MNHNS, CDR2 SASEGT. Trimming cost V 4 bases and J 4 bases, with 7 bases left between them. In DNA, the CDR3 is TGTGCCAGCAGTGTACAGGGTAATGAAAAACTGTTTTTT. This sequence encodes CASSVQGNEKLFF.

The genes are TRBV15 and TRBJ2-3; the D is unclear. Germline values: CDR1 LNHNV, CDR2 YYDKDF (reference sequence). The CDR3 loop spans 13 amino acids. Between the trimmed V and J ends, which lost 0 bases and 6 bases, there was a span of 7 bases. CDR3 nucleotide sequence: TGTGCCACCAGCAGAGATTATGGGGATACGCAGTATTTT. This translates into CATSRDYGDTQYF.

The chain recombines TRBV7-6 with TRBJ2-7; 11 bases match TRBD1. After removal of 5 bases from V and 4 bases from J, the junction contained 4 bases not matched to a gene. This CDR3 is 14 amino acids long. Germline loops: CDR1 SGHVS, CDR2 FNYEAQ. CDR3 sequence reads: CASSPGQGAYEQYF. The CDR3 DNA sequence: TGTGCCAGCAGCCCAGGACAGGGGGCATACGAGCAGTACTTC.